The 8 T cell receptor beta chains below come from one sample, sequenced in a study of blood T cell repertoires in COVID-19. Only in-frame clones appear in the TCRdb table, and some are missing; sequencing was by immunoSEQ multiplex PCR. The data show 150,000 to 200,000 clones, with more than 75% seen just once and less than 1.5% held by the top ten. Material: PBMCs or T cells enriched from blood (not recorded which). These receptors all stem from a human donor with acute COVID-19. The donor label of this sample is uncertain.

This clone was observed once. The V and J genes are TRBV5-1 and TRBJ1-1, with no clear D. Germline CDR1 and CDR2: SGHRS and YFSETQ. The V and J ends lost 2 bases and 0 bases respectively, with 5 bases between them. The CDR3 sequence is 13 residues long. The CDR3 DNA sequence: TGCGCCAGCAGCTTTTCCGTGAACACTGAAGCTTTCTTT. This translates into CASSFSVNTEAFF.

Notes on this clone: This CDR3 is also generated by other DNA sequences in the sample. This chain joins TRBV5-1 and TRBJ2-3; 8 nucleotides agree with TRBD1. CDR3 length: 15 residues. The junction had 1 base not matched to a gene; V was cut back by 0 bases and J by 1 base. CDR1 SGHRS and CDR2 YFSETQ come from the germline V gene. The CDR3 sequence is CASSLGQGRTDTQYF. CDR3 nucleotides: TGCGCCAGCAGCTTGGGACAGGGGCGCACAGATACGCAGTATTTT.

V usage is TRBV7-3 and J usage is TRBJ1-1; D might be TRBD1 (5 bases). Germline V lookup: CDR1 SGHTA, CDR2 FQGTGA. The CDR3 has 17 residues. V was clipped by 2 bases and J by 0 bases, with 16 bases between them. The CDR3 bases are TGTGCCAGCAGCTTAGATGGGGGAGGGATCATGAACACTGAAGCTTTCTTT. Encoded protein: CASSLDGGGIMNTEAFF. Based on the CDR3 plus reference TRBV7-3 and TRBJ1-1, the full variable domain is GAGVSQTPSNKVTEKGKYVELRCDPISGHTALYWYRQSLGQGPEFLIYFQGTGAADDSGLPNDRFFAVRPEGSVSTLKIQRTERGDSAVYLCASSLDGGGIMNTEAFFGQGTRLTVV.

The CDR3 protein is CAWSASRGRTGELFF. The CDR3 bases are TGTGCCTGGAGTGCCTCCAGGGGGCGCACCGGGGAGCTGTTTTTT. The chain joins TRBV30 to TRBJ2-2; the match to TRBD1 covers 8 bases. This CDR3 is built from 15 residues. The junction had 5 bases not matched to a gene; V was cut back by 1 base and J by 4 bases. CDR1 is GTSNPN, CDR2 SVGIG, per germline (reference sequence).

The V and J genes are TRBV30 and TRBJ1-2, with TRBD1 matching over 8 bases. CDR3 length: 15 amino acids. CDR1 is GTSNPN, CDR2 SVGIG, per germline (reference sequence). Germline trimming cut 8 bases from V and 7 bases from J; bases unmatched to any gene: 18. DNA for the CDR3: TGTGCCGGGACTACAGGGGGAAGGGTACTTCTTGGCTACACCTTC. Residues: CAGTTGGRVLLGYTF.

CDR3 residues: CASSQAGGRARRNTIYF. The CDR3 nucleotides read TGCGCCAGCAGCCAAGCGGGAGGGAGGGCTCGAAGAAACACCATATATTTT. V gene TRBV4-1 combines with J gene TRBJ1-3, with D uncertain. The CDR3 extends over 17 amino acids. Per germline, CDR1 MGHRA and CDR2 YSYEKL. V lost 1 base to trimming and J lost 5 bases, with 18 bases between them.

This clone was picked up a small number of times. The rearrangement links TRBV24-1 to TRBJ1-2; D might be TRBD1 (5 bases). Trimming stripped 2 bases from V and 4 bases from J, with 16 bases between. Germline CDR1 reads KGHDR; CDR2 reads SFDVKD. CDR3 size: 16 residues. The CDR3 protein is CATSDSSGGVSYGYTF. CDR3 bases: TGTGCCACCAGTGATTCTTCGGGGGGTGTCAGCTATGGCTACACCTTC.

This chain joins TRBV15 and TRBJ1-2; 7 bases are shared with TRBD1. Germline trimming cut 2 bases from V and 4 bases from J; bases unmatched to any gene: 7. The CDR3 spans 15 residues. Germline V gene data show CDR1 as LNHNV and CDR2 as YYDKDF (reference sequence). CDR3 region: CATSRPTGPTYGYTF. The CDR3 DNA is TGTGCCACCAGCAGACCGACAGGGCCGACCTATGGCTACACCTTC.